Here is one TCR beta chain with its context. Data came from immunoSEQ multiplex PCR; TCRdb stores just in-frame clones and leaves some out. Seen here are about 150,000 clones, roughly 88% observed once, and the top ten hold 5.4%. These data belong to a study of T cell responses to AZD1222 COVID-19 vaccine. Germline values: CDR1 MDHEN, CDR2 SYDVKM. V trimming: 5 bases; J trimming: 2 bases; junction bases outside the gene matches: 5. The CDR3 is 15 amino acids. Sample: peripheral blood, taken 28 days after the second dose of the MenACWY control vaccine. This TCR was sampled from an adult who received the MenACWY meningococcal vaccine as a control. The rearrangement links TRBV28 to TRBJ1-5; 8 nucleotides agree with TRBD1. The CDR3 DNA sequence: TGTGCCAGCAGTCTGACACAGGGGGGCAATCAGCCCCAGCATTTT. Translation: CASSLTQGGNQPQHF. Looking up the rest from reference TRBV28 and TRBJ1-5 gives the full variable domain: DVKVTQSSRYLVKRTGEKVFLECVQDMDHENMFWYRQDPGLGLRLIYFSYDVKMKEKGDIPEGYSVSREKKERFSLILESASTNQTSMYLCASSLTQGGNQPQHFGDGTRLSIL.